This T cell receptor (beta chain) appears in the sequencing data of a study of glioma-infiltrating T cells. This clonotype was seen many times. Trimming shortened V by 0 bases and J by 4 bases, and 15 bases separated the two germline ends. The CDR3 is 16 residues long. Germline CDR1 and CDR2: MGHRA and YSYEKL. TCR alpha and beta CDR3 regions were amplified from RNA using iRepertoire nested multiplex PCR. Via MiXCR, TCRdb re-called the multiplex PCR reads, giving one row per CDR3 protein. The sample yields approximately 190,000 distinct CDR3 sequences, over 30% seen once. The material sequenced was glioma tissue, nonneoplastic brain tissue, or PBMCs (not recorded which). The receptor was isolated from a human donor with low-grade glioma or glioblastoma, undergoing nonglioma brain surgery, or in good health (not recorded which). This rearrangement joins TRBV4-1 to TRBJ2-5, with D perhaps TRBD2 (5 bases). This CDR3 reads CASSQDKVAIGETQYF. Here the CDR3 DNA reads TGCGCCAGCAGCCAAGACAAGGTAGCGATAGGAGAGACCCAGTACTTC.